This T cell receptor beta chain was profiled in a study of T cells after yellow fever vaccination. Overall study: Fractions of low cell number were prepared using SMART-Seq v4 Ultra Low Input.

A universal primer site and UMIs were added as TCR cDNA was made by 5'RACE template switching. TCRdb independently ran MiXCR on the 5' RACE reads; one entry per CDR3 protein. The table records 550,000 to 750,000 distinct CDR3 sequences, approximately 13% of them present only once. Overall study results and limits: The booster response re-showed most primary clones: around 97% CD4, approximately 90% CD8.

This clonotype was counted between two and nine times. Antigen: not known. Sequenced material: PBMCs, taken on the day of the yellow fever booster vaccination. The clonotype comes from a young man who received the YFV17D yellow fever vaccine.

The CDR3 here is CSAPPQGGEQFF. CDR3 nucleotides: TGCAGTGCCCCCCCCCAAGGGGGTGAGCAGTTCTTC. The chain is built from TRBV20-1 and TRBJ2-1; D perhaps matches TRBD1 (6 bases). Germline V CDR1 and CDR2: DFQATT, SNEGSKA (reference sequence). The CDR3 is 12 residues long. The V end was cut by 6 bases, the J end by 9 bases, with 15 bases between.